These T cell receptor beta chains were read from a single sample in a study of OX40 agonist ivuxolimab in advanced cancers. Repertoires were generated with immunoSEQ multiplex PCR, while TCRdb's copy carries only in-frame clones and drops some. The data show roughly 79,000 clones, 84% seen once. The material sequenced was CD4+ or CD8+ T cells sorted from blood, taken in a trial of the OX40 agonist ivuxolimab. These receptors originate from an adult with an advanced solid tumor such as melanoma, head and neck, liver or kidney cancer. Both conserved end residues are part of each CDR3. The order of the fields is D gene, clone size, V gene, J gene, CDR3 DNA, CDR3 protein. The D gene is left open where the match is weak. Rows may omit the clone size; those that give it use once, few, many or a size class.

D: TRBD1
size: -
V: TRBV28
J: TRBJ2-7
DNA: TGTGCCAGCAGTTTATCCGCGACAGGGACCTACGAGCAGTACTTC
CDR3: CASSLSATGTYEQYF

D: -
size: -
V: TRBV28
J: TRBJ2-3
DNA: TGTGCCAGCAGTTTAGGTCGGCCTCCCACAGATACGCAGTATTTT
CDR3: CASSLGRPPTDTQYF

D: -
size: -
V: TRBV7-2
J: TRBJ1-2
DNA: TGTGCCAGCAGCCAGTGGACAACTATGACAAACTATGGCTACACCTTC
CDR3: CASSQWTTMTNYGYTF

D: TRBD2
size: -
V: TRBV11-3
J: TRBJ2-1
DNA: TGTGCCAGCAGCTCAACTATAGCGGGAAGGGATGAGCAGTTCTTC
CDR3: CASSSTIAGRDEQFF

D: TRBD1
size: once
V: TRBV28
J: TRBJ2-3
DNA: TGTGCCAGCAGTCCCGGACAGGGGTATGTGGCAGATACGCAGTATTTT
CDR3: CASSPGQGYVADTQYF

D: TRBD2
size: once
V: TRBV9
J: TRBJ2-7
DNA: TGTGCCAGCAGCCTCACGGGGAATAGCGGGTACGAGCAGTACTTC
CDR3: CASSLTGNSGYEQYF

D: TRBD1
size: -
V: TRBV6-5
J: TRBJ2-2
DNA: TGTGCCAGCAGTCCAGGACAGGGGTTATCCGGGGAGCTGTTTTTT
CDR3: CASSPGQGLSGELFF

D: TRBD2
size: -
V: TRBV4-1
J: TRBJ2-5
DNA: TGCGCCAGCAGCCGGATCGCGGGAGGGTCCGAGACCCAGTACTTC
CDR3: CASSRIAGGSETQYF

D: TRBD1
size: once
V: TRBV5-6
J: TRBJ2-3
DNA: TGTGCCAGCAGCTTGGGACAGGGAAGTACAGATACGCAGTATTTT
CDR3: CASSLGQGSTDTQYF

D: -
size: -
V: TRBV5-1
J: TRBJ2-2
DNA: TGCGCCAGCAGCTTGGATCCGGGGACCACCGGGGAGCTGTTTTTT
CDR3: CASSLDPGTTGELFF

D: -
size: -
V: TRBV5-1
J: TRBJ2-5
DNA: TGCGCCAGCAGACCGTTAGGAGTGTACCAAGAGACCCAGTACTTC
CDR3: CASRPLGVYQETQYF

D: TRBD1
size: -
V: TRBV2
J: TRBJ1-5
DNA: TGTGCCAGCACAGGGGGCGGGAATCAGCCCCAGCATTTT
CDR3: CASTGGGNQPQHF

D: -
size: -
V: TRBV11-2
J: TRBJ2-1
DNA: TGTGCCAGCAGCTTAGTTGCCTACAATGAGCAGTTCTTC
CDR3: CASSLVAYNEQFF

D: -
size: -
V: TRBV7-2
J: TRBJ2-5
DNA: TGTGCCAGCAGCTCAGCCCAAGAGACCCAGTACTTC
CDR3: CASSSAQETQYF

D: -
size: -
V: TRBV5-1
J: TRBJ1-2
DNA: TGCGCCAGCAGCCCCGACAGACACTATGGCTACACCTTC
CDR3: CASSPDRHYGYTF

D: -
size: -
V: TRBV6-6
J: TRBJ1-3
DNA: TGTGCCAGCAGTTACTCCAGGGCACCCTCTGGAAACACCATATATTTT
CDR3: CASSYSRAPSGNTIYF

D: TRBD1
size: few
V: TRBV6-1
J: TRBJ2-7
DNA: TGTGCCAGCAGAGGGGGACAGGGCTACGAGCAGTACTTC
CDR3: CASRGGQGYEQYF

D: TRBD2
size: -
V: TRBV6-5
J: TRBJ2-3
DNA: TGTGCCAGCAGTTACACTAGCGGGCCAATAGATACGCAGTATTTT
CDR3: CASSYTSGPIDTQYF

D: -
size: -
V: TRBV5-4
J: TRBJ2-5
DNA: TGTGCCAGCAGCTATCGGGAAAAAGGAGAGACCCAGTACTTC
CDR3: CASSYREKGETQYF

D: -
size: once
V: TRBV7-3
J: TRBJ2-3
DNA: TGTGCCAGCAGCTTATTGCGTGATACGCAGTATTTT
CDR3: CASSLLRDTQYF

D: -
size: few
V: TRBV10-3
J: TRBJ2-7
DNA: TGTGCCATCAGTGAAAGACTAGGTGGTGGAGAGCAGTACTTC
CDR3: CAISERLGGGEQYF

D: -
size: -
V: TRBV28
J: TRBJ2-7
DNA: TGTGCCAGCAGTCTTTCCCGCCCAGGGTCCGAGCAGTACTTC
CDR3: CASSLSRPGSEQYF

D: TRBD2
size: -
V: TRBV11-2
J: TRBJ2-7
DNA: TGTGCCAGCAGCTTAGGTACGGGACTAGCGGGAGACTCCTACGAGCAGTACTTC
CDR3: CASSLGTGLAGDSYEQYF

D: TRBD2
size: -
V: TRBV6-5
J: TRBJ2-5
DNA: TGTGCCAGCAGTTCCCTAGCGGGAGGGGAGACCCAGTACTTC
CDR3: CASSSLAGGETQYF

D: TRBD2
size: -
V: TRBV19
J: TRBJ2-5
DNA: TGTGCCAGTGAGCGCGGCGGGGGGGAAGAGACCCAGTACTTC
CDR3: CASERGGGEETQYF

D: -
size: -
V: TRBV7-8
J: TRBJ2-7
DNA: TGTGCCAGCAGCTTAGACAGGAACTCCTACGAGCAGTACTTC
CDR3: CASSLDRNSYEQYF

D: -
size: -
V: TRBV6-5
J: TRBJ1-1
DNA: TGTGCCAGCAGTACCGGGACTGAAGCTTTCTTT
CDR3: CASSTGTEAFF

D: -
size: -
V: TRBV11-2
J: TRBJ2-3
DNA: TGTGCCAGCAGCTTACGGCACACAGGAAGCACGCAGTATTTT
CDR3: CASSLRHTGSTQYF

D: -
size: -
V: TRBV7-2
J: TRBJ1-1
DNA: TGTGCCAGCAGCTCCTTCGGACAGTACACTGAAGCTTTCTTT
CDR3: CASSSFGQYTEAFF

D: TRBD1
size: -
V: TRBV7-9
J: TRBJ1-1
DNA: TGTGCCAGCAGCTTAGCAAGGTCGGGACAGGGGATAGGAGAGGAAGCTTTCTTT
CDR3: CASSLARSGQGIGEEAFF

D: -
size: -
V: TRBV19
J: TRBJ1-2
DNA: TGTGCCACTTTTCCCCGCCCAGGGTTCGTCTATGGCTACACCTTC
CDR3: CATFPRPGFVYGYTF

D: -
size: -
V: TRBV27
J: TRBJ1-5
DNA: TGTGCCAGCAGTCCCCTAGGGAGAGCTAGCAATCAGCCCCAGCATTTT
CDR3: CASSPLGRASNQPQHF